This T cell receptor beta chain was sequenced in a study of control samples from healthy donors and cancer patients. Some clones are missing from TCRdb's copy, which holds only in-frame ones; the method was immunoSEQ multiplex PCR. Among 150,000 to 200,000 clones, roughly nine tenths were seen once, and the ten largest hold roughly 1.3%. There are 12 residues in the CDR3. Per germline, CDR1 SGHAT and CDR2 FQNNGV. The V end was cut by 2 bases, the J end by 10 bases, with 8 bases between. V is TRBV11-2 and J is TRBJ2-2, with a possible D match to TRBD1 (5 bases). The receptor's source is a man between 25 and 39 years old in good health. The sequenced sample consisted of blood. In DNA form, the CDR3 reads TGTGCCAGCAGCTTACAGGGAATGGAGCTGTTTTTT. This gives the protein CASSLQGMELFF.